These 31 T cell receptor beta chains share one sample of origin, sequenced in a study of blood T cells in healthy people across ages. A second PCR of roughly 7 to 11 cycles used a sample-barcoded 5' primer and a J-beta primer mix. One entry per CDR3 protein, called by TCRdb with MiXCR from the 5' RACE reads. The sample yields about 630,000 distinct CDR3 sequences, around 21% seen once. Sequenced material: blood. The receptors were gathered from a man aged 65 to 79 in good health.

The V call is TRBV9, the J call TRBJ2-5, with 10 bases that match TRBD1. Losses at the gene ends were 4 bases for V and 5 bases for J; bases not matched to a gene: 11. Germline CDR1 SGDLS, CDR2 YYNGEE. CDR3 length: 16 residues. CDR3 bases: TGTGCCAGCAGCCCCCAGACAGGGGGCGCATTGGAGACCCAGTACTTC. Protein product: CASSPQTGGALETQYF.

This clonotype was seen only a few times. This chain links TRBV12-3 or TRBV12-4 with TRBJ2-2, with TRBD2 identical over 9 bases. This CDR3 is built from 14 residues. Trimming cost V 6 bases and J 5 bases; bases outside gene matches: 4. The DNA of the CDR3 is TGTGCCAGCAGGGTAGCGGGAGTAACCGGGGAGCTGTTTTTT. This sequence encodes CASRVAGVTGELFF.

The CDR3 sequence is CASSGFAGLSGDTQYF. DNA for the CDR3: TGTGCCAGCAGTGGGTTCGCGGGCCTCTCCGGGGATACGCAGTATTTT. This chain joins TRBV2 and TRBJ2-3; a possible D gene is TRBD2 (5 bases). Trimming pared 4 bases from V and 6 bases from J, leaving 20 bases between. The CDR3 length is 16 residues. The germline gives CDR1 SNHLY, CDR2 FYNNEI.

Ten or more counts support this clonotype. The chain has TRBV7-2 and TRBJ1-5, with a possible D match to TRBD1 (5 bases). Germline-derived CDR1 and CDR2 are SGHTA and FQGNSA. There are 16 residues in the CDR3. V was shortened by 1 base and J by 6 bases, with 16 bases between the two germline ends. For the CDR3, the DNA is TGTGCCAGCAGCTTAGGCCGGGGCTTGTCGGGTCAGCCCCAGCATTTT. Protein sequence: CASSLGRGLSGQPQHF.

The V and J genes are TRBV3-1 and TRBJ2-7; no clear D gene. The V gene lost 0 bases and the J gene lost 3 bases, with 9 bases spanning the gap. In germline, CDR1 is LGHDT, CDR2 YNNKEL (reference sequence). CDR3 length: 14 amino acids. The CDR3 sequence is CASSQDPTSYEQYF. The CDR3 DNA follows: TGTGCCAGCAGCCAAGATCCAACGAGCTACGAGCAGTACTTC.

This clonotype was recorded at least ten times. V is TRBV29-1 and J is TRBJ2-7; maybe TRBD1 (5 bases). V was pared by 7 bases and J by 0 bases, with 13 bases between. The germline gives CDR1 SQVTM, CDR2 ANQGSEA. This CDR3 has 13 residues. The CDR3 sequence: CSGRRDSSYEQYF. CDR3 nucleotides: TGCAGCGGCCGACGCGACAGCTCCTACGAGCAGTACTTC.

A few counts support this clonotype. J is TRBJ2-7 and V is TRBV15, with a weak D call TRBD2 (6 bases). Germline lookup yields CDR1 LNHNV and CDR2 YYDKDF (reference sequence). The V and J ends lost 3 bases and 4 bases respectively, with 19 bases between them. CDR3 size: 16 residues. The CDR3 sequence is CATSRDGASAEYEQYF. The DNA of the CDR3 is TGTGCCACCAGCAGGGATGGGGCTAGCGCAGAATACGAGCAGTACTTC.

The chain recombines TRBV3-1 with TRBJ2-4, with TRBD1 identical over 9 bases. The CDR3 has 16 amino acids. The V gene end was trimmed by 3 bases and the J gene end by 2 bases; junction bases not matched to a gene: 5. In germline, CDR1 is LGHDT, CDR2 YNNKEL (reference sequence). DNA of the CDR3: TGTGCCAGCAGCCAGGTGGACAGGGGAACCAAAAACATTCAGTACTTC. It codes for CASSQVDRGTKNIQYF.

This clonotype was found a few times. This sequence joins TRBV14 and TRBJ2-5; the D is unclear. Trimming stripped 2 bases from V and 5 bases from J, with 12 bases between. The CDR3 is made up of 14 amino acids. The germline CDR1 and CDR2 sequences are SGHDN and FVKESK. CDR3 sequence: CASSQTGFFETQYF. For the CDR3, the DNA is TGTGCCAGCAGCCAAACTGGGTTCTTCGAGACCCAGTACTTC. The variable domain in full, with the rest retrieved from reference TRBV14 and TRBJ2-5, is EAGVTQFPSHSVIEKGQTVTLRCDPISGHDNLYWYRRVMGKEIKFLLHFVKESKQDESGMPNNRFLAERTGGTYSTLKVQPAELEDSGVYFCASSQTGFFETQYFGPGTRLLVL.

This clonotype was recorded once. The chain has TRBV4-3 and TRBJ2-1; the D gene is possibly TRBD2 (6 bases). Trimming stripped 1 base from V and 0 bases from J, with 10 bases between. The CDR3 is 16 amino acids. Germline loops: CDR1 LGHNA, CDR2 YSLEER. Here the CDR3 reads CASSQAWGLSYNEQFF. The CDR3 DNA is TGCGCCAGCAGCCAAGCTTGGGGACTCTCCTACAATGAGCAGTTCTTC.

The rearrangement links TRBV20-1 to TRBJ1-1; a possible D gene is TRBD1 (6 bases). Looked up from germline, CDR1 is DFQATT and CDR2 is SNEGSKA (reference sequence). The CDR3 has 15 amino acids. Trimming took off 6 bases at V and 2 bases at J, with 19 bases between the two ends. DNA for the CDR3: TGCAGTGCCTTCAAGGGTGAACAGGGTAACACTGAAGCTTTCTTT. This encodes CSAFKGEQGNTEAFF.

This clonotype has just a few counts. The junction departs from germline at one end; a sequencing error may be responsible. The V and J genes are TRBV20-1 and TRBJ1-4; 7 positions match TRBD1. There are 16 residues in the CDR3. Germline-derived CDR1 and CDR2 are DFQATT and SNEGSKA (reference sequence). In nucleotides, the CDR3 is TGCAGTGCTTCGACAGGGAGTTACTCAACTAATGAAAAACTGCTTTTT. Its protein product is CSASTGSYSTNEKLLF.

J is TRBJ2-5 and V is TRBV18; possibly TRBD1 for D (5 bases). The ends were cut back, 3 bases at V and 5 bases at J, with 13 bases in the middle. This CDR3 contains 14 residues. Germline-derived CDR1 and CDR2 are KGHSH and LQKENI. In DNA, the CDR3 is TGTGCCAGCTCACCGCAGGGTTTTCAGGAGACCCAGTACTTC. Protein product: CASSPQGFQETQYF. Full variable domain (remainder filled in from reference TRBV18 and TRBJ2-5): NAGVMQNPRHLVRRRGQEARLRCSPMKGHSHVYWYRQLPEEGLKFMVYLQKENIIDESGMPKERFSAEFPKEGPSILRIQQVVRGDSAAYFCASSPQGFQETQYFGPGTRLLVL.

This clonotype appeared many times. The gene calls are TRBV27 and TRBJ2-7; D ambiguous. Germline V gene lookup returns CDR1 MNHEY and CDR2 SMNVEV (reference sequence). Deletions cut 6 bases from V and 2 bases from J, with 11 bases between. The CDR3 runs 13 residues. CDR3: CASSPRKTYEQYF. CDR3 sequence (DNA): TGTGCCAGCAGCCCCCGTAAGACCTACGAGCAGTACTTC.

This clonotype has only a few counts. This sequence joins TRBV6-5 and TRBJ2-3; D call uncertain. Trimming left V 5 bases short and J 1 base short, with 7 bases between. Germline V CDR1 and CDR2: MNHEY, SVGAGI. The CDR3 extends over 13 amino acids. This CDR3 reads CASSTDGTDTQYF. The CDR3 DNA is TGTGCCAGCAGTACGGACGGCACAGATACGCAGTATTTT.

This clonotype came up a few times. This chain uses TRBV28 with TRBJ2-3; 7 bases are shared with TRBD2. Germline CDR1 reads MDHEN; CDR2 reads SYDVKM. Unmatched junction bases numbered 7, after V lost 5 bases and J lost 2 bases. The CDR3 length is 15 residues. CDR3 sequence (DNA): TGTGCCAGCAGTAAACTAGCGATCCCCACAGATACGCAGTATTTT. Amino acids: CASSKLAIPTDTQYF.

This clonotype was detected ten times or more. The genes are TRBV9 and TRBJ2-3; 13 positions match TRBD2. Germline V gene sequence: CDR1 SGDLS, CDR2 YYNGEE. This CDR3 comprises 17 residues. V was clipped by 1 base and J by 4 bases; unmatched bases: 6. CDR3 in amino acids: CASSVWTSGSQADTQYF. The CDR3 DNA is TGTGCCAGCAGCGTATGGACTAGCGGGAGTCAGGCAGATACGCAGTATTTT.

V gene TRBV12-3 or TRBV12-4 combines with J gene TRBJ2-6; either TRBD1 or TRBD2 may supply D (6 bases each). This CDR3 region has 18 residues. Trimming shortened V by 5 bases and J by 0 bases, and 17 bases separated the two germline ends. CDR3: CASSRSRGDSSGANVLTF. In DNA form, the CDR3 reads TGTGCCAGCAGTCGATCGAGGGGGGATAGCTCTGGGGCCAACGTCCTGACTTTC.

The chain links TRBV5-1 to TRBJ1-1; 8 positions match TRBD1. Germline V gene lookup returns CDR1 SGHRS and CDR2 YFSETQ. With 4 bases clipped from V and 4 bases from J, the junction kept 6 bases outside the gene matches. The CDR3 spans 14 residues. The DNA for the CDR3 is TGCGCCAGCAGCGGCAGGGGGCGCAGCACTGAAGCTTTCTTT. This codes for CASSGRGRSTEAFF.

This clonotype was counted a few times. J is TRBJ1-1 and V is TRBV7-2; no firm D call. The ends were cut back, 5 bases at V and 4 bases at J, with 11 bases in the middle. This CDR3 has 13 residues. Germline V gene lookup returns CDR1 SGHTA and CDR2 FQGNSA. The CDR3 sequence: CASSVVAGTEAFF. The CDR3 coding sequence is TGTGCCAGCAGCGTAGTGGCTGGCACTGAAGCTTTCTTT.

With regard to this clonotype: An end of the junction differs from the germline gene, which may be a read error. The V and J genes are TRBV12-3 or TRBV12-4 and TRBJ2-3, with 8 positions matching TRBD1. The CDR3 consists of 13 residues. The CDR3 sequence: CGTGIRHTDTQYF. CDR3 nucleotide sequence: TGCGGGACAGGTATAAGGCACACAGATACGCAGTATTTT.

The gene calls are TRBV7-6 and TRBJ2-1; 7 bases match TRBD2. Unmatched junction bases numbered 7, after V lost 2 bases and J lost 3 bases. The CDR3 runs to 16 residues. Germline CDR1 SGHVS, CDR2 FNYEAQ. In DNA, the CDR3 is TGTGCCAGCAGCTTATTGTATTCTAGCGGCTACAATGAGCAGTTCTTC. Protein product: CASSLLYSSGYNEQFF.

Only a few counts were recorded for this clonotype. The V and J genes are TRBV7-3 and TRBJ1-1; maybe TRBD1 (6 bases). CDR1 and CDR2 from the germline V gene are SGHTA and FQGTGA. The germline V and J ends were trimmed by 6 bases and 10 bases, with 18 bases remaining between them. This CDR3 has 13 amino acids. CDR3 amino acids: CASRSTREGGAFF. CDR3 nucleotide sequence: TGTGCCAGCAGATCTACCCGGGAGGGGGGAGCTTTCTTT.

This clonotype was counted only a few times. The DNA of the CDR3 is TGTGCCAGCAGTTCCCGGACTAGCGGGAGGCTAGAGCAGTACTTC. This encodes CASSSRTSGRLEQYF. V usage is TRBV28 and J usage is TRBJ2-7; TRBD2 agrees at 14 bases. CDR1 is MDHEN and CDR2 is SYDVKM in the germline V gene. The CDR3 spans 15 residues. With V trimmed by 4 bases and J by 7 bases, 6 bases remained unmatched.

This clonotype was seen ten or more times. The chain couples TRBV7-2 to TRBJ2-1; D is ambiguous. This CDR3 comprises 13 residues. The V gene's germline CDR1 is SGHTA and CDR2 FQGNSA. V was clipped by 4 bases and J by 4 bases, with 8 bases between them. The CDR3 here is CASSSWGYNEQFF. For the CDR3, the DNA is TGTGCCAGCAGCTCCTGGGGTTACAATGAGCAGTTCTTC.

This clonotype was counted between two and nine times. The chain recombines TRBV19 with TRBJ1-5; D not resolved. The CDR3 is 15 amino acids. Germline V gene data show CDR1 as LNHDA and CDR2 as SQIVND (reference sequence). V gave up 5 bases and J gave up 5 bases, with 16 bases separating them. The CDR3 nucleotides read TGTGCCAGTAGTCCAGTCCCGGGAACGGATCAGCCCCAGCATTTT. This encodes CASSPVPGTDQPQHF.

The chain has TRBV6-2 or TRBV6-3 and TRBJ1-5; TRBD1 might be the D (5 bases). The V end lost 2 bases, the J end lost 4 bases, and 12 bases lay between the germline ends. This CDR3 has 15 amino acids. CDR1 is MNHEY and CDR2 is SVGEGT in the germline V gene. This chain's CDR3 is CASSYGLAGNQPQHF. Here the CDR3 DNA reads TGTGCCAGCAGTTACGGTTTGGCAGGGAATCAGCCCCAGCATTTT.

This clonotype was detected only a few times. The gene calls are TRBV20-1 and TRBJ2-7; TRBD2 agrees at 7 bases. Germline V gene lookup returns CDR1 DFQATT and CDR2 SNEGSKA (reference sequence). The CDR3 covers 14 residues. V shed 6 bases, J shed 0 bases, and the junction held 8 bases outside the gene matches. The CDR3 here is CSAYSGGSSYEQYF. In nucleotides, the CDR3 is TGCAGTGCCTACTCGGGGGGTAGCTCCTACGAGCAGTACTTC.

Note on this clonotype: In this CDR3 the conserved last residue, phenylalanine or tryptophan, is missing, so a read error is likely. CDR3 sequence: CASSLQGAAVNTEAFL. CDR3 sequence (DNA): TGTGCCAGCAGCTTACAGGGAGCAGCCGTGAACACTGAAGCTTTCCTT. The chain is built from TRBV7-2 and TRBJ1-1; possible D gene TRBD1, 5 bases. The CDR3 is made up of 16 amino acids. V dropped 2 bases and J dropped 0 bases, with 13 bases sitting between them. Germline V gene sequence: CDR1 SGHTA, CDR2 FQGNSA.

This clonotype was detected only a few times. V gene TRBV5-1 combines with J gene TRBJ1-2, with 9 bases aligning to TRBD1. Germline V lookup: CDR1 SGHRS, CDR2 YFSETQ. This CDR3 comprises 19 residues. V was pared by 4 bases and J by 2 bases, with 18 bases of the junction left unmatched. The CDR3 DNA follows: TGCGCCAGCAGCACCCCAAGGCCCAACAGGGGGCGGCAGAACTATGGCTACACCTTC. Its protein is CASSTPRPNRGRQNYGYTF.

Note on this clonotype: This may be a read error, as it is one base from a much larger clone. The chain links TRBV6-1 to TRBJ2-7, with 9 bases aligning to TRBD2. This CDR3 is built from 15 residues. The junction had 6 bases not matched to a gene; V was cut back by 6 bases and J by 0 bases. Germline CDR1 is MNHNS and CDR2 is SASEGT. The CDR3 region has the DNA TGTGCCAGCAGGGAGACTAGCGGAAACTCCTACGAGCAGTACTTC. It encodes CASRETSGNSYEQYF.